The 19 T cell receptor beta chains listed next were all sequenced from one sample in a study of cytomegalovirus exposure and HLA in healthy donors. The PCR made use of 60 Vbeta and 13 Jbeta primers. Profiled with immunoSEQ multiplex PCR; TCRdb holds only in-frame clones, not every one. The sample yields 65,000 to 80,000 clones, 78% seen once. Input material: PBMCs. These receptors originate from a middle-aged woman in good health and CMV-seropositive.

CDR3 residues: CASSPGTSGGDTQYF. CDR3 in DNA: TGTGCCAGCAGCCCCGGGACTAGCGGGGGGGATACGCAGTATTTT. The chain combines TRBV7-3 with TRBJ2-3, with 15 bases lining up with TRBD2. Germline trimming cut 5 bases from V and 6 bases from J; bases unmatched to any gene: 3. CDR3 length: 15 amino acids. Per germline, CDR1 SGHTA and CDR2 FQGTGA.

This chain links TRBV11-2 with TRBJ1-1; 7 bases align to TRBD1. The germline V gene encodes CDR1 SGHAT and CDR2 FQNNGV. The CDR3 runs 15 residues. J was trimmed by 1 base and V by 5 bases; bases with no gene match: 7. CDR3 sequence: CASSPRGTANTEAFF. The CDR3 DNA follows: TGTGCCAGCAGCCCTAGAGGGACAGCGAACACTGAAGCTTTCTTT. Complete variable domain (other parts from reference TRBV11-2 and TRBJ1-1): EAGVAQSPRYKIIEKRQSVAFWCNPISGHATLYWYQQILGQGPKLLIQFQNNGVVDDSQLPKDRFSAERLKGVDSTLKIQPAKLEDSAVYLCASSPRGTANTEAFFGQGTRLTVV.

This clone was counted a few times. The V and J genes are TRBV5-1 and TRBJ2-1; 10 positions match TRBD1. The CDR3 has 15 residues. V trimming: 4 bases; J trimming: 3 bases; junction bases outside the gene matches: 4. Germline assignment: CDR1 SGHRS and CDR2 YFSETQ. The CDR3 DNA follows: TGCGCCAGCAGCGTCGGACAGGGGGTCTACAATGAGCAGTTCTTC. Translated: CASSVGQGVYNEQFF.

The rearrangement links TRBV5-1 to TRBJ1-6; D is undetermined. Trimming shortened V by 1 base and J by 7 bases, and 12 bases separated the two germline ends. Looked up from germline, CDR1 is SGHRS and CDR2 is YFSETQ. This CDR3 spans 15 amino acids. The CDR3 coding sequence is TGCGCCAGCAGCTTGTTGGAGGGAGGAAATTCACCCCTCCACTTT. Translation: CASSLLEGGNSPLHF.

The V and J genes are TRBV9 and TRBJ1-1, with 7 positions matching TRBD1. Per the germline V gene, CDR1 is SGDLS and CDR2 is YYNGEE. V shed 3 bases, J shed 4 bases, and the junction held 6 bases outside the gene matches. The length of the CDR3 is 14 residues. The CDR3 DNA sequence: TGTGCCAGCAGCGGAGGGGGCCTCGGCACTGAAGCTTTCTTT. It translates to CASSGGGLGTEAFF.

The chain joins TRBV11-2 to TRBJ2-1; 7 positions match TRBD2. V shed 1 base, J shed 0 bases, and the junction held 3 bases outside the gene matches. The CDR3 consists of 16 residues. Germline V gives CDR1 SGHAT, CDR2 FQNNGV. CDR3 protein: CASSLVRLASYNEQFF. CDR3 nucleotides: TGTGCCAGCAGCTTAGTCCGACTAGCCTCCTACAATGAGCAGTTCTTC.

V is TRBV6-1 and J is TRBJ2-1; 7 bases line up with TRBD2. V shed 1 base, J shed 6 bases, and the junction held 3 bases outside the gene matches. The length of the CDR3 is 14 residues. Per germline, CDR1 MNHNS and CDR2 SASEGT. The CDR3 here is CASSEGWGGNEQFF. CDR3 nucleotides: TGTGCCAGCAGTGAAGGGTGGGGGGGCAATGAGCAGTTCTTC.

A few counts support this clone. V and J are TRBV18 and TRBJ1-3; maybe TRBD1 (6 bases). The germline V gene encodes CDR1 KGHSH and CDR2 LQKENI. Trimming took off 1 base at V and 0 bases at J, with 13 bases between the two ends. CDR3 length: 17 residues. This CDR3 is CASSPLTGPYSGNTIYF. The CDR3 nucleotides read TGTGCCAGCTCACCACTGACAGGCCCTTACTCTGGAAACACCATATATTTT. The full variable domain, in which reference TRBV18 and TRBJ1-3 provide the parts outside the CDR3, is NAGVMQNPRHLVRRRGQEARLRCSPMKGHSHVYWYRQLPEEGLKFMVYLQKENIIDESGMPKERFSAEFPKEGPSILRIQQVVRGDSAAYFCASSPLTGPYSGNTIYFGEGSWLTVV.

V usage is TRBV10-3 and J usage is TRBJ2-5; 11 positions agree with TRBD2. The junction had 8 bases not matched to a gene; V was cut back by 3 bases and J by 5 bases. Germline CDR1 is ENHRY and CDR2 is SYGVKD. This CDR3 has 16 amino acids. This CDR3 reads CAISDAVAGGLETQYF. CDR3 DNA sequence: TGTGCCATCAGTGACGCCGTAGCGGGGGGGCTGGAGACCCAGTACTTC.

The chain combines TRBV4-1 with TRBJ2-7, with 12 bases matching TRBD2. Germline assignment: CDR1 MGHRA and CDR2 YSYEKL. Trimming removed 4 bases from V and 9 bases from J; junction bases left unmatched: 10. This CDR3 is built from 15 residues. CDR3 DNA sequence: TGCGCCAGCAGCCCCGCGGGGGCTAGCGGGGGGGGGCAGTACTTC. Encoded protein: CASSPAGASGGGQYF.

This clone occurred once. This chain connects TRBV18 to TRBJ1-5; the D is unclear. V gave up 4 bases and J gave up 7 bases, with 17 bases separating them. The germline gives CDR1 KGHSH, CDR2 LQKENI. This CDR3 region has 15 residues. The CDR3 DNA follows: TGTGCCAGCTCACTCACGATTGGAGGTCTGCAGCCCCAGCATTTT. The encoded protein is CASSLTIGGLQPQHF.

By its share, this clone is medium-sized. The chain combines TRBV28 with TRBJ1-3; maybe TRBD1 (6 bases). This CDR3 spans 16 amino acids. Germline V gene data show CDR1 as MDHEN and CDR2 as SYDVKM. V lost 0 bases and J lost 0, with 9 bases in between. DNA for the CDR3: TGTGCCAGCAGTTTATGGGGGGCCGACTCTGGAAACACCATATATTTT. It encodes CASSLWGADSGNTIYF.

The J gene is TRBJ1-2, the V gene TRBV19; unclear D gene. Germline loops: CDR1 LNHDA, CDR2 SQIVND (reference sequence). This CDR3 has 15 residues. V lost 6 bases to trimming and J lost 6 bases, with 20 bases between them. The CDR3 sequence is CASSRLTTDSDGYTF. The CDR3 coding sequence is TGTGCCAGTAGCCGACTTACGACGGACTCAGATGGCTACACCTTC.

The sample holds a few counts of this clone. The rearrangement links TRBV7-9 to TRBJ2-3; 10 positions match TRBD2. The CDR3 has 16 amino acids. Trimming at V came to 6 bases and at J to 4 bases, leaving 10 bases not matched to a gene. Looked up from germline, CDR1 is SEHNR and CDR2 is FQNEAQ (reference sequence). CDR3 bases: TGTGCCAGCAGTCAACCTAGCGGGGGAGGCGCAGATACGCAGTATTTT. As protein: CASSQPSGGGADTQYF.

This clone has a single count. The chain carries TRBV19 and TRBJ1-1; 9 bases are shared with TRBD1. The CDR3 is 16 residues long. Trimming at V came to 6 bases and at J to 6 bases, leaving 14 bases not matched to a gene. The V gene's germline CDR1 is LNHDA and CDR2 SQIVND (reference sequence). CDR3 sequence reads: CASRGQGGINGPEAFF. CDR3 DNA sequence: TGTGCCAGTAGGGGACAGGGAGGGATCAATGGACCTGAAGCTTTCTTT.

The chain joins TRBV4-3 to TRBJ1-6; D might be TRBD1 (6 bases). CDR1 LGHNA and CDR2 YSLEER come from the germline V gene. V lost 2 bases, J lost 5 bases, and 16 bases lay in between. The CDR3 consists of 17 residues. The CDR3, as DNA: TGCGCCAGCAGCCAATATTCTGGGGGCGCCGATAATTCACCCCTCCACTTT. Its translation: CASSQYSGGADNSPLHF.

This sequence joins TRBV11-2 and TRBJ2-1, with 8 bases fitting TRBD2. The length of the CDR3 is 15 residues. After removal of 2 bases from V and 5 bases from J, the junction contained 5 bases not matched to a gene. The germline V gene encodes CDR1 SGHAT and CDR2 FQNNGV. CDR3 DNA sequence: TGTGCCAGCAGCTTACTCCCGGGAGGGAACAATGAGCAGTTCTTC. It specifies CASSLLPGGNNEQFF.

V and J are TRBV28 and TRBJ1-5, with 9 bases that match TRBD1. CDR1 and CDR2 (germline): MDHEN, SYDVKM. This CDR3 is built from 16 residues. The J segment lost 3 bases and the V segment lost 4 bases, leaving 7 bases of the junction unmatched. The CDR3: CASSSAGTGPNQPQHF. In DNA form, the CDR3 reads TGTGCCAGCAGTTCGGCCGGGACAGGGCCCAATCAGCCCCAGCATTTT.

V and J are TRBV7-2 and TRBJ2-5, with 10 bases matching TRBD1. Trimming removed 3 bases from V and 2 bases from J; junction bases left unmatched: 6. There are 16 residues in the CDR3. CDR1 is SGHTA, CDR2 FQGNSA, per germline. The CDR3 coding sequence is TGTGCCAGCAGCTTGACAGGGGGCTACGAACAAGAGACCCAGTACTTC. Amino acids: CASSLTGGYEQETQYF.